The 31 T cell receptor beta chains reported below all come from one sample, sequenced in a study of T cell repertoires in ileal Crohn's disease (dated by TCRdb to the late 2010s). The library was produced with the immunoSEQ multiplex PCR assay. What TCRdb holds here is the immuneACCESS table cut down to in-frame rearrangements. Part of the clones is not present; checked against another copy, under half of the missing clones reflect an unresolved V gene, and the others are unexplained. The sample profile shows about 14,000 clones; 75% to 85% of them were found once. Less than 20% of the sample comes from the top ten. The material sequenced was ileal tissue. These receptors all come from an adult with Crohn's disease.

This clone was found a few times. This chain joins TRBV19 and TRBJ1-4; 8 bases are shared with TRBD1. The CDR3 is 15 amino acids. Germline V CDR1 and CDR2: LNHDA, SQIVND (reference sequence). The ends lost 0 bases at V and 11 bases at J; junction bases unmatched: 8. The CDR3 sequence: CASSIDARGHAKLFF. The CDR3 DNA is TGTGCCAGTAGTATAGATGCCAGGGGGCACGCTAAACTGTTTTTT.

This chain connects TRBV30 to TRBJ1-5; 8 bases match TRBD1. This CDR3 region has 16 residues. Germline V gives CDR1 GTSNPN, CDR2 SVGIG (reference sequence). With V trimmed by 0 bases and J by 6 bases, 10 bases remained unmatched. In nucleotides, the CDR3 is TGTGCCTGGAGTGTTAGGGGCAGGGGGCGAATTCAGCCCCAGCATTTT. Protein product: CAWSVRGRGRIQPQHF. The full variable domain, its missing parts supplied by reference TRBV30 and TRBJ1-5, is SQTIHQWPATLVQPVGSPLSLECTVEGTSNPNLYWYRQAAGRGLQLLFYSVGIGQISSEVPQNLSASRPQDRQFILSSKKLLLSDSGFYLCAWSVRGRGRIQPQHFGDGTRLSIL.

This chain links TRBV5-6 with TRBJ1-1; 7 bases map to TRBD1. The CDR3 has 12 residues. Germline loops: CDR1 SGHDT, CDR2 YYEEEE. The junction had 5 bases not matched to a gene; V was cut back by 6 bases and J by 6 bases. CDR3 in DNA: TGTGCCAGCACGTCAGGGGGGTCTGAAGCTTTCTTT. Amino acids: CASTSGGSEAFF. Based on the CDR3 plus reference TRBV5-6 and TRBJ1-1, the full variable domain is DAGVTQSPTHLIKTRGQQVTLRCSPKSGHDTVSWYQQALGQGPQFIFQYYEEEERQRGNFPDRFSGHQFPNYSSELNVNALLLGDSALYLCASTSGGSEAFFGQGTRLTVV.

This chain joins TRBV2 and TRBJ2-5; tentatively, D is TRBD1 (6 bases). The J call may be wrong; the DNA end is better matched by TRBJ2-7. This CDR3 is 16 amino acids long. Germline-derived CDR1 and CDR2 are SNHLY and FYNNEI. Here the CDR3 DNA reads TGTGCCAGCAGCGATACGGGTGGGGGCAGCTCCTACGAGCAGTACTTC. Translating gives CASSDTGGGSSYEQYF.

This clone occurred a few times. The V gene is TRBV7-3, the J gene TRBJ2-2; 9 bases fit TRBD2. With V trimmed by 5 bases and J by 6 bases, 7 bases remained unmatched. CDR1 and CDR2 (germline): SGHTA, FQGTGA. This CDR3 is 15 amino acids long. CDR3 region: CASSQLAGAPGELFF. CDR3 DNA sequence: TGTGCCAGCAGCCAACTAGCGGGCGCCCCCGGGGAGCTGTTTTTT.

V is TRBV6-4 and J is TRBJ2-3, with D perhaps TRBD2 (6 bases). The germline gives CDR1 MRHNA, CDR2 SNTAGT. Trimming took off 3 bases at V and 0 bases at J, with 7 bases between the two ends. The CDR3 is 14 residues long. The DNA for the CDR3 is TGTGCCAGCAGTGAGCGGGGCAGCACAGATACGCAGTATTTT. The encoded protein is CASSERGSTDTQYF.

This clone was recorded a few times. V and J are TRBV7-3 and TRBJ1-1; D perhaps matches TRBD1 (6 bases). The CDR3 runs to 13 residues. The V end was cut by 7 bases, the J end by 8 bases, with 17 bases between. In germline, CDR1 is SGHTA, CDR2 FQGTGA. This CDR3 reads CASTPGGGREAFF. The CDR3 coding sequence is TGTGCCAGCACCCCGGGCGGGGGCCGGGAAGCTTTCTTT.

The chain employs TRBV7-2 and TRBJ2-1, with 9 bases that match TRBD1. This CDR3 contains 16 residues. J lost 7 bases, V lost 4 bases, and 11 bases had no gene match. Germline V CDR1 and CDR2: SGHTA, FQGNSA. The DNA for the CDR3 is TGTGCCAGCAGCTCTCAGACCGGGACAGGGTGGAATGAGCAGTTCTTC. Translation gives CASSSQTGTGWNEQFF.

This clone was seen a handful of times. V usage is TRBV7-2 and J usage is TRBJ2-7, with D maybe TRBD1 (6 bases). Germline CDR1 reads SGHTA; CDR2 reads FQGNSA. Trimming cost V 1 base and J 2 bases, with 12 bases left between them. This CDR3 comprises 15 residues. The CDR3 DNA is TGTGCCAGCAGCTTAGAGCCCCAGGGGACCTACGAGCAGTACTTC. It is translated as CASSLEPQGTYEQYF.

This chain joins TRBV5-1 and TRBJ1-6; D is ambiguous. The germline V gene encodes CDR1 SGHRS and CDR2 YFSETQ. V dropped 4 bases and J dropped 8 bases, with 25 bases sitting between them. CDR3 size: 18 residues. This chain's CDR3 is CASSVDFFGPQRDSPLHF. The CDR3 DNA reads as TGCGCCAGCAGCGTGGACTTTTTTGGGCCCCAAAGAGATTCACCCCTCCACTTT.

The V call is TRBV25-1, the J call TRBJ1-5; 8 nucleotides line up with TRBD1. The CDR3 spans 15 residues. V shed 6 bases and J 4 bases; nucleotides not matched to a gene: 8. From germline, CDR1 is MGHDK and CDR2 SYGVNS. The CDR3 DNA is TGTGCCAGCAGGCCCAGGACAGGGAGGAATCAGCCCCAGCATTTT. Its translation: CASRPRTGRNQPQHF.

The V and J genes are TRBV7-2 and TRBJ2-7; TRBD1 matches 7 bases. The CDR3 totals 14 residues. The junction had 6 bases not matched to a gene; V was cut back by 5 bases and J by 2 bases. Germline values: CDR1 SGHTA, CDR2 FQGNSA. The CDR3 reads CASSPQTGPYEQYF. In DNA form, the CDR3 reads TGTGCCAGCAGCCCTCAGACAGGGCCCTACGAGCAGTACTTC. Full variable domain (remainder filled in from reference TRBV7-2 and TRBJ2-7): GAGVSQSPSNKVTEKGKDVELRCDPISGHTALYWYRQSLGQGLEFLIYFQGNSAPDKSGLPSDRFSAERTGGSVSTLTIQRTQQEDSAVYLCASSPQTGPYEQYFGPGTRLTVT.

The chain recombines TRBV6-5 with TRBJ2-7, with D possibly matching TRBD1 (6 bases). Germline V gene sequence: CDR1 MNHEY, CDR2 SVGAGI. Trimming cost V 6 bases and J 3 bases, with 18 bases left between them. CDR3 length: 15 amino acids. The DNA of the CDR3 is TGTGCCAGCAGAGGCGATTTCAGGGGTGGCTACGAGCAGTACTTC. As protein: CASRGDFRGGYEQYF.

V and J are TRBV27 and TRBJ2-3; a possible D gene is TRBD2 (5 bases). Germline-derived CDR1 and CDR2 are MNHEY and SMNVEV (reference sequence). Trimming removed 3 bases from V and 1 base from J, with 11 bases in between. The CDR3 is made up of 15 amino acids. CDR3 amino acids: CASSFPRAGTDTQYF. DNA of the CDR3: TGTGCCAGCAGTTTCCCACGAGCGGGCACAGATACGCAGTATTTT.

The gene calls are TRBV29-1 and TRBJ2-7; TRBD2 matches at 15 bases. The germline V gene has CDR1 SQVTM and CDR2 ANQGSEA. V trimming: 5 bases; J trimming: 5 bases; junction bases outside the gene matches: 1. This CDR3 has 13 residues. In DNA, the CDR3 is TGCAGCGTTAGGACTAGCGGGGGGGACGAGCAGTACTTC. Its protein product is CSVRTSGGDEQYF.

The rearrangement links TRBV11-2 to TRBJ2-5, with 8 bases lining up with TRBD1. CDR1 is SGHAT and CDR2 is FQNNGV in the germline V gene. V was clipped by 6 bases and J by 4 bases; unmatched bases: 10. The CDR3 totals 15 residues. The CDR3 sequence is CASSAAGQGGETQYF. CDR3 in DNA: TGTGCCAGCAGTGCCGCCGGACAGGGAGGAGAGACCCAGTACTTC.

The chain carries TRBV5-6 and TRBJ2-7; maybe TRBD2 (5 bases). The ends were cut back, 2 bases at V and 0 bases at J, with 12 bases in the middle. There are 15 residues in the CDR3. The germline gives CDR1 SGHDT, CDR2 YYEEEE. CDR3 nucleotides: TGTGCCAGCAGCTTACTAGAACTCCTCTCCTACGAGCAGTACTTC. Translated: CASSLLELLSYEQYF.

The chain uses TRBV19 and TRBJ2-3; a weak D match, TRBD2 (6 bases). This CDR3 contains 15 residues. The V gene's germline CDR1 is LNHDA and CDR2 SQIVND (reference sequence). V lost 6 bases and J 2 bases, leaving 15 bases between the germline ends. The CDR3 DNA sequence: TGTGCCAGTAGCCGGGACTCCACGTCCACAGATACGCAGTATTTT. Translating gives CASSRDSTSTDTQYF.

The chain carries TRBV7-2 and TRBJ2-5; the match to TRBD2 covers 9 bases. Germline V lookup: CDR1 SGHTA, CDR2 FQGNSA. The CDR3 loop spans 16 amino acids. V was clipped by 0 bases and J by 5 bases; unmatched bases: 7. In DNA, the CDR3 is TGTGCCAGCAGCTTAGCGCCGGCGGGGGGGGGTGAGACCCAGTACTTC. Translated: CASSLAPAGGGETQYF.

The J gene is TRBJ2-7, the V gene TRBV7-2; D possibly corresponds to TRBD2 (7 bases). V lost 1 base and J 5 bases, leaving 15 bases between the germline ends. This CDR3 is 15 amino acids long. From germline, CDR1 is SGHTA and CDR2 FQGNSA. For the CDR3, the DNA is TGTGCCAGCAGCTTAGTAGGGGGGGCCCTGGACGAGCAGTACTTC. Its protein product is CASSLVGGALDEQYF.

This chain links TRBV30 with TRBJ2-7, with D possibly being TRBD2 (7 bases). The CDR3 has 15 amino acids. Trimming removed 1 base at V and 0 bases at J, with 13 bases between. Germline CDR1 is GTSNPN and CDR2 is SVGIG (reference sequence). DNA of the CDR3: TGTGCCTGGAGTGCGCTCGGGGGGCTCTCCTACGAGCAGTACTTC. It specifies CAWSALGGLSYEQYF. Full variable domain (remainder filled in from reference TRBV30 and TRBJ2-7): SQTIHQWPATLVQPVGSPLSLECTVEGTSNPNLYWYRQAAGRGLQLLFYSVGIGQISSEVPQNLSASRPQDRQFILSSKKLLLSDSGFYLCAWSALGGLSYEQYFGPGTRLTVT.

This chain connects TRBV4-2 to TRBJ2-5; 9 nucleotides align to TRBD2. Germline loops: CDR1 LGHNA, CDR2 YNFKEQ. The CDR3 is 15 residues long. V was clipped by 0 bases and J by 9 bases; unmatched bases: 8. The CDR3 loop is CASSQDTREGFPQYF. CDR3 nucleotides: TGTGCCAGCAGCCAAGATACGCGGGAGGGGTTTCCCCAGTACTTC.

This sequence joins TRBV7-2 and TRBJ1-2, with 8 bases aligning to TRBD1. Germline V gene data show CDR1 as SGHTA and CDR2 as FQGNSA. The length of the CDR3 is 14 residues. V lost 5 bases to trimming and J lost 4 bases; unmatched junction nucleotides: 6. The chain's CDR3 is CASSHRQGTYGYTF. The CDR3 bases are TGTGCCAGCAGCCACCGACAGGGGACCTATGGCTACACCTTC.

V gene TRBV10-3 combines with J gene TRBJ2-7, with D possibly TRBD1 on 6 matching bases. Trimming pared 10 bases from V and 3 bases from J, leaving 16 bases between. CDR1 ENHRY and CDR2 SYGVKD come from the germline V gene. This CDR3 has 13 residues. The CDR3: CATLPQGRYEQYF. CDR3 nucleotide sequence: TGTGCCACCCTTCCCCAGGGGCGCTACGAGCAGTACTTC.

This rearrangement joins TRBV5-5 to TRBJ2-7, with D possibly being TRBD1 (6 bases). Germline V gene lookup returns CDR1 SGHKS and CDR2 YYEKEE (reference sequence). V was clipped by 0 bases and J by 3 bases, with 19 bases between them. This CDR3 has 17 amino acids. CDR3 nucleotides: TGTGCCAGCAGCTTGGAATTTTTCCAGGGGCAGGGCTACGAGCAGTACTTC. The encoded protein is CASSLEFFQGQGYEQYF.

This clone was recorded a few times. The CDR3 DNA follows: TGTGCCAGCAAAACCGAACTAGCGGGGGGGCACGAGCAGTACTTC. It translates to CASKTELAGGHEQYF. The genes are TRBV2 and TRBJ2-7; 13 bases fit TRBD2. CDR3 size: 15 residues. Germline CDR1 SNHLY, CDR2 FYNNEI. V shed 7 bases and J 5 bases; nucleotides not matched to a gene: 8. Full variable domain (rest looked up from reference TRBV2 and TRBJ2-7): EPEVTQTPSHQVTQMGQEVILRCVPISNHLYFYWYRQILGQKVEFLVSFYNNEISEKSEIFDDQFSVERPDGSNFTLKIRSTKLEDSAMYFCASKTELAGGHEQYFGPGTRLTVT.

V and J are TRBV6-1 and TRBJ1-5, with a weak D call TRBD1 (5 bases). The CDR3 extends over 17 amino acids. Germline assignment: CDR1 MNHNS and CDR2 SASEGT. V dropped 4 bases and J dropped 4 bases, with 20 bases sitting between them. The chain's CDR3 is CASSVGGGARVNQPQHF. CDR3 DNA sequence: TGTGCCAGCAGTGTGGGCGGGGGTGCACGTGTAAATCAGCCCCAGCATTTT.

The chain is built from TRBV12-5 and TRBJ2-3; D uncertain. Germline V gives CDR1 LGHNT, CDR2 FRNRAP. V was trimmed by 6 bases and J by 6 bases, leaving 16 bases between them. The CDR3 runs to 14 residues. The CDR3 sequence: CASGPPPPVDTQYF. The CDR3 nucleotides read TGTGCTAGTGGCCCCCCTCCCCCCGTGGATACGCAGTATTTT.

The chain carries TRBV19 and TRBJ1-5; 8 nucleotides align to TRBD1. V dropped 6 bases and J dropped 2; count of bases not matched to a gene: 3. The CDR3 length is 14 residues. Germline CDR1 is LNHDA and CDR2 is SQIVND (reference sequence). The CDR3 loop is CASSGQGGNQPQHF. CDR3 DNA: TGTGCCAGTAGCGGACAGGGAGGCAATCAGCCCCAGCATTTT.

For the CDR3, the DNA is TGTGCCAGCAGCAAACGGACAGGGCACGAGCAGTACTTC. It codes for CASSKRTGHEQYF. V gene TRBV9 combines with J gene TRBJ2-7; 8 bases are a match to TRBD1. V lost 4 bases and J lost 5; bases outside the gene matches: 5. The CDR3 runs to 13 residues. Germline V CDR1 and CDR2: SGDLS, YYNGEE.

A note on this clone: The junction shows a germline mismatch at one end, possibly a read error. The gene calls are TRBV30 and TRBJ2-5, with D unresolved. Germline CDR1 GTSNPN, CDR2 SVGIG (reference sequence). The CDR3 runs 11 residues. This CDR3 is CAWSVQVTQYF. CDR3 nucleotide sequence: TGTGCCTGGAGTGTACAAGTGACCCAGTACTTC.